This T cell receptor beta chain was recovered during a study of shared clonotypes between healthy human individuals. Assay: immunoSEQ multiplex PCR; the TCRdb copy retains only in-frame clones and omits some. This table holds about 660,000 clones, 74% found once. The specimen was memory CD4+ T cells sorted from blood. Subset in this sample: CD45RA-negative fraction. The clonotype was recovered from a woman in her 30s in good health.

The CDR3 sequence is CASSRMTGEIGELFF. CDR3 nucleotides: TGTGCCAGCAGCCGAATGACAGGGGAGATCGGGGAGCTGTTTTTT. The V and J genes are TRBV7-9 and TRBJ2-2, with 8 positions matching TRBD1. The CDR3 has 15 residues. The ends lost 5 bases at V and 7 bases at J; junction bases unmatched: 9. Germline V CDR1 and CDR2: SEHNR, FQNEAQ (reference sequence).